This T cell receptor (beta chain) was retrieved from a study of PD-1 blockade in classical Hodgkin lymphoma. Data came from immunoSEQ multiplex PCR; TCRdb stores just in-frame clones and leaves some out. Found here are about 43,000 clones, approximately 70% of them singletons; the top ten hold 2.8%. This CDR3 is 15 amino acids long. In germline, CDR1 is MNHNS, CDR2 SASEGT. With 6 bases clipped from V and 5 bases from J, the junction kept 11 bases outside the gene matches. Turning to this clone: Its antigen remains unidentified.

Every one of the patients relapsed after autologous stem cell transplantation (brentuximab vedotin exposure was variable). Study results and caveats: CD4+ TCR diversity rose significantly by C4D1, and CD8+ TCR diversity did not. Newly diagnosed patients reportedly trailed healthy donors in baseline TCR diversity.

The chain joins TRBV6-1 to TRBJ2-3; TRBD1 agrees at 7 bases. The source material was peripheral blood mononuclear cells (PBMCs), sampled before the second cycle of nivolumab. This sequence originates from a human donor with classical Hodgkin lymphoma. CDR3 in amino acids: CASRVSTGLQDTQYF. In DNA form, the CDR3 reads TGTGCCAGCAGGGTTTCGACAGGGCTACAAGATACGCAGTATTTT.